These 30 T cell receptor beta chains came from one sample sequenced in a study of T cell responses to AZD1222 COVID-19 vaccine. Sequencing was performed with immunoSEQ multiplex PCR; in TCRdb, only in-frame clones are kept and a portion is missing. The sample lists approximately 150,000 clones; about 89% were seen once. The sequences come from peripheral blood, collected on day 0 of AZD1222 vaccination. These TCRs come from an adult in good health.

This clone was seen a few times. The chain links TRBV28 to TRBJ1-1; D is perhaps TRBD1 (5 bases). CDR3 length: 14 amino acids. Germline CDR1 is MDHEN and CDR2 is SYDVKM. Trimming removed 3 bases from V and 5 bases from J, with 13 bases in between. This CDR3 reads CASSFKGEGTEAFF. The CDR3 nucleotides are TGTGCCAGCAGTTTCAAAGGGGAGGGTACTGAAGCTTTCTTT.

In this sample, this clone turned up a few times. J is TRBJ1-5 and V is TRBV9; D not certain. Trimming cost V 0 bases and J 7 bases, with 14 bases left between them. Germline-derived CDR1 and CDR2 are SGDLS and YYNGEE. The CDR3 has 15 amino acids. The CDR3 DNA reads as TGTGCCAGCAGCGTAGCCCCGGCGGTTGGACAGCCCCAGCATTTT. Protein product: CASSVAPAVGQPQHF.

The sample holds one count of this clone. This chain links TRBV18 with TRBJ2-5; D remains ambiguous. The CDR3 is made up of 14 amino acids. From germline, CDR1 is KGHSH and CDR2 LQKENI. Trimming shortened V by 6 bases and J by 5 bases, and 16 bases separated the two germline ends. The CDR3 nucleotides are TGTGCCAGCTCGCTGGATGACCTTGGGGAGACCCAGTACTTC. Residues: CASSLDDLGETQYF.

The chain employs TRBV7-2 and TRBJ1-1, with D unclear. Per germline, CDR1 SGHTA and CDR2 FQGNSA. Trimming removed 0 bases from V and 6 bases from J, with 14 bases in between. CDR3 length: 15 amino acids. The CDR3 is CASSLAAGARAEAFF. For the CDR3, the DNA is TGTGCCAGCAGCTTAGCTGCCGGCGCGCGGGCTGAAGCTTTCTTT.

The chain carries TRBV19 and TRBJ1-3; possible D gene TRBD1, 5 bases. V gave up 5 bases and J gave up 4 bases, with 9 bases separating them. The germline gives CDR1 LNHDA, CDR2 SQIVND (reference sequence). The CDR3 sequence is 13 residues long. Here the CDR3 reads CASSSTGGNTIYF. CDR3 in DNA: TGTGCCAGTAGTTCAACAGGCGGAAACACCATATATTTT.

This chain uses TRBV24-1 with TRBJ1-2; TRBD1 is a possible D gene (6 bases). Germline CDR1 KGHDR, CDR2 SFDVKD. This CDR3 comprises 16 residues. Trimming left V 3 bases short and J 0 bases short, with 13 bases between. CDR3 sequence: CATSDATGKANYGYTF. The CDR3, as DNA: TGTGCCACCAGTGATGCAACAGGGAAGGCTAACTATGGCTACACCTTC.

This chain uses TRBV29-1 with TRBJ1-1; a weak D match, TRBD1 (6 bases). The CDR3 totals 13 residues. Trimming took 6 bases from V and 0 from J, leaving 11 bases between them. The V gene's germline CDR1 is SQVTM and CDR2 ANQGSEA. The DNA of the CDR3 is TGCAGCGTCCGACAGGTCCTGAACACTGAAGCTTTCTTT. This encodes CSVRQVLNTEAFF.

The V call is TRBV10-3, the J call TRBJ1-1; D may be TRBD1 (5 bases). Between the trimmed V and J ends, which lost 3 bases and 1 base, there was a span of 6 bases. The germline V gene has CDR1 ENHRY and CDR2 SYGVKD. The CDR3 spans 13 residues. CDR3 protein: CAISDRENTEAFF. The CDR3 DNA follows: TGTGCCATCAGTGACAGGGAGAACACTGAAGCTTTCTTT.

CDR3: CASSVAGGAGGPTDTQYF. CDR3 in DNA: TGTGCCAGCAGCGTAGCGGGAGGAGCGGGAGGGCCCACAGATACGCAGTATTTT. The V and J genes are TRBV9 and TRBJ2-3, with 10 bases lining up with TRBD2. Looked up from germline, CDR1 is SGDLS and CDR2 is YYNGEE. With V trimmed by 0 bases and J by 2 bases, 9 bases remained unmatched. This CDR3 contains 18 residues.

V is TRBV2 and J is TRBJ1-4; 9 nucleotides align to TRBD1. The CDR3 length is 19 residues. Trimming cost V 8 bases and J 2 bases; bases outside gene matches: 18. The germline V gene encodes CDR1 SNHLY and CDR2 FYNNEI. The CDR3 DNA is TGTGCCAGCCATTTCATCCGGGACAGGGTTGTTTCTACTAATGAAAAACTGTTTTTT. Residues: CASHFIRDRVVSTNEKLFF.

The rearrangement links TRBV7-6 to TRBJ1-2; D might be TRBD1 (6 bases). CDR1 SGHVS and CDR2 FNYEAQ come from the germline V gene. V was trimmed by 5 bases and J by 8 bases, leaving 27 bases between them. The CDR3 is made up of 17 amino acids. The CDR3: CASSASPGVAVSEGYTF. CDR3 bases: TGTGCCAGCAGCGCCTCGCCAGGGGTAGCGGTCTCGGAGGGCTACACCTTC.

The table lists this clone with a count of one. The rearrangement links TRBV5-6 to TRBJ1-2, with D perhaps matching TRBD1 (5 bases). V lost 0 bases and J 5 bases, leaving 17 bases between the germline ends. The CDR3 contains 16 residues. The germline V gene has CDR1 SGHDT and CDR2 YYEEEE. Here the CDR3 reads CASSLDRGSVGYGYTF. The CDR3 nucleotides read TGTGCCAGCAGCTTGGACCGGGGCTCAGTAGGGTATGGCTACACCTTC.

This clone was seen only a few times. CDR3 sequence: CSASNRRFTDTQYF. The DNA of the CDR3 is TGCAGTGCCAGTAATAGGAGGTTCACAGATACGCAGTATTTT. The rearrangement uses TRBV20-1 and TRBJ2-3; possible D gene TRBD2, 5 bases. Germline CDR1 reads DFQATT; CDR2 reads SNEGSKA (reference sequence). Trimming pared 6 bases from V and 2 bases from J, leaving 15 bases between. The CDR3 sequence is 14 residues long.

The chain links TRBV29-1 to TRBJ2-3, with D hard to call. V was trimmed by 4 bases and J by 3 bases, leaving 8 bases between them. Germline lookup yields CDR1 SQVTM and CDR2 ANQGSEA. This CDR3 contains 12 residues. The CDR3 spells CSVVELTDTQYF. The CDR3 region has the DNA TGCAGCGTTGTGGAACTTACAGATACGCAGTATTTT.

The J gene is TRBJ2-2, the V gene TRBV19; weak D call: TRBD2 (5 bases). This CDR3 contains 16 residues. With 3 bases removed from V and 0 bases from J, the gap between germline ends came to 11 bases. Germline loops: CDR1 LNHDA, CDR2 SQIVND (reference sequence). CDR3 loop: CASSMALGANTGELFF. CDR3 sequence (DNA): TGTGCCAGTAGTATGGCCCTCGGGGCGAACACCGGGGAGCTGTTTTTT.

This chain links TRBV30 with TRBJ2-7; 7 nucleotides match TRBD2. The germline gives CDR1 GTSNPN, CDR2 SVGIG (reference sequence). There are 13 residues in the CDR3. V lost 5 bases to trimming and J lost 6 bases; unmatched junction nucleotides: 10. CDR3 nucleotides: TGTGCCTGGGGGAGGGGCATGGTTGGCGAGCAGTACTTC. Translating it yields CAWGRGMVGEQYF.

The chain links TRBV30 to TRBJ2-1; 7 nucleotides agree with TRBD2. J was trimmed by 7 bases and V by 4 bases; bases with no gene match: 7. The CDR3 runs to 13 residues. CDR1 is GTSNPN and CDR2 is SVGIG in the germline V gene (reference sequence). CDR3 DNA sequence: TGTGCCTGGAAGTCAGGCGGGGGAAATGAGCAGTTCTTC. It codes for CAWKSGGGNEQFF. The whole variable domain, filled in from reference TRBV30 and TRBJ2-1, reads SQTIHQWPATLVQPVGSPLSLECTVEGTSNPNLYWYRQAAGRGLQLLFYSVGIGQISSEVPQNLSASRPQDRQFILSSKKLLLSDSGFYLCAWKSGGGNEQFFGPGTRLTVL.

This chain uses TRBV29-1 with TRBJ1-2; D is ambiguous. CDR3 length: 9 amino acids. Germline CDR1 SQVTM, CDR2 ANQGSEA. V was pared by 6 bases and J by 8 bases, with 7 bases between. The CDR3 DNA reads TGCAGCGTCCTCGGGGGCTACACCTTC. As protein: CSVLGGYTF.

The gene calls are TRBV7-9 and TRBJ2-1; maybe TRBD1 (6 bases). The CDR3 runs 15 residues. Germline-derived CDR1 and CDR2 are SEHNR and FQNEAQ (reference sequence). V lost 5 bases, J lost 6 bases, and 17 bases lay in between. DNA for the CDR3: TGTGCCAGCAGCCATATGACGACAGGTTCCAATGAGCAGTTCTTC. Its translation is CASSHMTTGSNEQFF. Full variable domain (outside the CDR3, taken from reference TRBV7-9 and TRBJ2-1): DTGVSQNPRHKITKRGQNVTFRCDPISEHNRLYWYRQTLGQGPEFLTYFQNEAQLEKSRLLSDRFSAERPKGSFSTLEIQRTEQGDSAMYLCASSHMTTGSNEQFFGPGTRLTVL.

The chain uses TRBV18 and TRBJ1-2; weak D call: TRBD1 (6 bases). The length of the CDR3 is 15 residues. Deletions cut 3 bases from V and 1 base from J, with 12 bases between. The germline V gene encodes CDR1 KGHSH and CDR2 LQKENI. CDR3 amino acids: CASSPPDSFNYGYTF. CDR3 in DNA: TGTGCCAGCTCACCCCCGGACAGTTTTAACTATGGCTACACCTTC.

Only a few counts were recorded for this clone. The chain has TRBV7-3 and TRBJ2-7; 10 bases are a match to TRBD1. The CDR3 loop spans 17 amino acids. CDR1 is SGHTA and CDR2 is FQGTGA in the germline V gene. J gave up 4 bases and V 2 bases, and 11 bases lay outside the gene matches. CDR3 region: CASSLGPPGQGSYEQYF. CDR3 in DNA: TGTGCCAGCAGCTTAGGGCCTCCGGGACAGGGGTCGTACGAGCAGTACTTC.

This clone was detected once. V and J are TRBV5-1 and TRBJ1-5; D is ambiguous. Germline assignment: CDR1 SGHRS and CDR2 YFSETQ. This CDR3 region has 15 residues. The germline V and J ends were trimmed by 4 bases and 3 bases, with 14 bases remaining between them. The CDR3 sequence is CASSPGPDLNQPQHF. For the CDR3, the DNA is TGCGCCAGCAGCCCCGGGCCCGACCTCAATCAGCCCCAGCATTTT.

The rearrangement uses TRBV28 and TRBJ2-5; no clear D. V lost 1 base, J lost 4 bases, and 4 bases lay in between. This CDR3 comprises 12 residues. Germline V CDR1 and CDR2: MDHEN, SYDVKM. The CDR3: CASSLLGETQYF. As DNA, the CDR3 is TGTGCCAGCAGTTTATTGGGAGAGACCCAGTACTTC.

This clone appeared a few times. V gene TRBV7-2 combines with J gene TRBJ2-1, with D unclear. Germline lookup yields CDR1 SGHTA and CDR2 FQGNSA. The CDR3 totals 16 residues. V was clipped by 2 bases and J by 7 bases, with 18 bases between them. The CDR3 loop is CASSLIRVAQLNEQFF. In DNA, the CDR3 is TGTGCCAGCAGCTTAATTCGTGTGGCCCAACTAAATGAGCAGTTCTTC.

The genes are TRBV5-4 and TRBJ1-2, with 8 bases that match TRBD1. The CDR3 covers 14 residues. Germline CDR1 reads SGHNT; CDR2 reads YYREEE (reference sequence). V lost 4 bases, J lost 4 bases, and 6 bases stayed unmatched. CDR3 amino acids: CASSEDRDGYGYTF. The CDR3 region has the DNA TGTGCCAGCAGCGAGGACAGGGACGGCTATGGCTACACCTTC.

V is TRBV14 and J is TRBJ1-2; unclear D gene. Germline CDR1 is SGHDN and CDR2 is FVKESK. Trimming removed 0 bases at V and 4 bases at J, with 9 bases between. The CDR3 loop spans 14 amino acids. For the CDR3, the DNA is TGTGCCAGCAGCCAAGATCTACAGTCCTATGGCTACACCTTC. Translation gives CASSQDLQSYGYTF.

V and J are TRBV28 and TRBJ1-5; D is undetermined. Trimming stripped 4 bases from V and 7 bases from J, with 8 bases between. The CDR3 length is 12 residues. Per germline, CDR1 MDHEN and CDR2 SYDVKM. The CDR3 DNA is TGTGCCAGCAGTTCTCATATCCAGCCCCAGCATTTT. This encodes CASSSHIQPQHF.

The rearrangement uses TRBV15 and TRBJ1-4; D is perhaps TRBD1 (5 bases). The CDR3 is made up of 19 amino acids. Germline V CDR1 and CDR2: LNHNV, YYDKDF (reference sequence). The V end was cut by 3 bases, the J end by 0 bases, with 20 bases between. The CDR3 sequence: CATSRTAGALGATNEKLFF. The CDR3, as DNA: TGTGCCACCAGCAGGACGGCTGGGGCCCTGGGGGCAACTAATGAAAAACTGTTTTTT.

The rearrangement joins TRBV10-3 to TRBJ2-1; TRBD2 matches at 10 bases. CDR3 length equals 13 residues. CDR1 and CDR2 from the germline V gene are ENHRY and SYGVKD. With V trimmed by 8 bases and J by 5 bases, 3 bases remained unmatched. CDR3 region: CAILAGGNNEQFF. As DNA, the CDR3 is TGTGCCATCTTAGCGGGAGGTAACAATGAGCAGTTCTTC.

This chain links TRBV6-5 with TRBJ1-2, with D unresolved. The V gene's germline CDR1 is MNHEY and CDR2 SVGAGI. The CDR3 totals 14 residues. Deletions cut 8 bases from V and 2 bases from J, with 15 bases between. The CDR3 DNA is TGTGCCAGCCAAGGACGGGGAAACAACTATGGCTACACCTTC. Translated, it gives CASQGRGNNYGYTF.